What follows is one T cell receptor beta chain and its context. Its antigen is unknown. This sample stems from a study of T-cell reconstitution after alpha-beta-depleted transplantation in children. General observations from the study: There were some patients whose high TCRbeta diversity at day 60 came from surviving recipient T cells and thymic progenitors. The main origin of T-cell counts and diversity one year after transplant was newly produced T cells. As was reported, about two months after transplant, alpha-beta T cells came from several hundred expanded graft clones.

The CDR3 contains 17 residues. V lost 3 bases and J lost 7, with 28 bases in between. Per the germline V gene, CDR1 is GTSNPN and CDR2 is SVGIG (reference sequence). It was with unique molecular identifiers that the TCRbeta library was prepared. TCRdb analysed the PCR reads with MiXCR anew, one entry per CDR3 protein. The repertoire consists of 450,000 to 700,000 distinct CDR3 sequences, with more than 20% occurring once and the leading ten covering around 36%. This material consisted of PBMCs, taken before TCRalphabeta/CD19-depleted stem cell transplant. The clonotype originates from a boy under three years old with Wiskott-Aldrich syndrome, due to receive a stem cell transplant. The chain uses TRBV30 and TRBJ2-7; either TRBD1 or TRBD2 may supply D (5 bases each). The CDR3 loop reads CAWSSSILLGLSGEQYF. The CDR3 DNA sequence: TGTGCCTGGAGCTCCTCCATCCTACTAGGCCTTTCAGGGGAGCAGTACTTC.